This entry lists 18 T cell receptor beta chains sequenced from one sample in a study of CD8 T cells in Susac syndrome. RNA totalling about 0.5 to 1 ug underwent reverse transcription with random hexamers. TCRdb fed the immunoSEQ multiplex PCR reads into MiXCR, producing one record per CDR3 protein. The top ten hold approximately 0.15% of the sample, which has 120,000 or so distinct CDR3 sequences, 95% to 96% seen once. The sequenced sample was CD4+ T cells from PBMCs. The receptors were sampled from a human donor with Susac syndrome.

V and J are TRBV6-5 and TRBJ2-7; 7 bases are a match to TRBD2. The CDR3 sequence is 12 residues long. Germline V gene lookup returns CDR1 MNHEY and CDR2 SVGAGI. With V trimmed by 6 bases and J by 6 bases, 5 bases remained unmatched. The CDR3 DNA follows: TGTGCCAGCAGCCAGACTAGCTTCGAGCAGTACTTC. It yields the protein CASSQTSFEQYF.

This chain uses TRBV18 with TRBJ1-4, with 8 bases matching TRBD1. Trimming at V came to 3 bases and at J to 7 bases, leaving 4 bases not matched to a gene. The CDR3 sequence is 14 residues long. Germline CDR1 KGHSH, CDR2 LQKENI. The CDR3 protein is CASSPGTGREKLFF. The CDR3 DNA follows: TGTGCCAGCTCACCGGGGACAGGACGTGAAAAACTGTTTTTT.

The rearrangement joins TRBV29-1 to TRBJ1-1; 7 nucleotides agree with TRBD1. Germline V gene data show CDR1 as SQVTM and CDR2 as ANQGSEA. The V gene end was trimmed by 4 bases and the J gene end by 4 bases; junction bases not matched to a gene: 6. The CDR3 runs to 13 residues. Here the CDR3 DNA reads TGCAGCGTTGCAAACAGGGGTAGCACTGAAGCTTTCTTT. This translates into CSVANRGSTEAFF.

V and J are TRBV18 and TRBJ1-1, with a possible D match to TRBD1 (5 bases). The length of the CDR3 is 13 residues. The germline V gene encodes CDR1 KGHSH and CDR2 LQKENI. Trimming shortened V by 4 bases and J by 1 base, and 7 bases separated the two germline ends. CDR3 nucleotides: TGTGCCAGCTCACAGGGGAAGAACACTGAAGCTTTCTTT. This translates into CASSQGKNTEAFF.

This chain uses TRBV12-3 or TRBV12-4 with TRBJ1-3; D unclear. The CDR3 spans 13 residues. Trimming took 3 bases from V and 7 from J, leaving 10 bases between them. The CDR3 loop is CASSLIIWNTIYF. In DNA form, the CDR3 reads TGTGCCAGCAGTTTGATCATCTGGAACACCATATATTTT.

This sequence joins TRBV28 and TRBJ1-1, with D maybe TRBD1 (6 bases). CDR3 length equals 13 residues. CDR1 is MDHEN and CDR2 is SYDVKM in the germline V gene. The V and J ends lost 4 bases and 5 bases respectively, with 11 bases between them. In nucleotides, the CDR3 is TGTGCCAGCAGTTCCCCCCAGGGGACTGAAGCTTTCTTT. Translated: CASSSPQGTEAFF. Together with reference TRBV28 and TRBJ1-1, the CDR3 gives the full variable domain: DVKVTQSSRYLVKRTGEKVFLECVQDMDHENMFWYRQDPGLGLRLIYFSYDVKMKEKGDIPEGYSVSREKKERFSLILESASTNQTSMYLCASSSPQGTEAFFGQGTRLTVV.

This CDR3 reads CSAAMASGSLDTQYF. The CDR3 region has the DNA TGCAGTGCTGCCATGGCTAGCGGGAGCTTAGATACGCAGTATTTT. This chain links TRBV20-1 with TRBJ2-3; 10 bases map to TRBD2. The germline CDR1 and CDR2 sequences are DFQATT and SNEGSKA (reference sequence). The V segment lost 5 bases and the J segment 5 bases; nucleotides outside the gene matches: 10. The CDR3 loop spans 15 amino acids.

The chain couples TRBV30 to TRBJ2-7; tentatively, D is TRBD1 or TRBD2 (5 bases each). V lost 2 bases and J lost 5, with 13 bases in between. This CDR3 spans 13 amino acids. Germline V gene data show CDR1 as GTSNPN and CDR2 as SVGIG (reference sequence). CDR3: CAWSKGLGDEQYF. The CDR3, as DNA: TGTGCCTGGAGTAAAGGTCTGGGGGACGAGCAGTACTTC.

This chain links TRBV29-1 with TRBJ2-1; maybe TRBD1 (6 bases). CDR1 and CDR2 (germline): SQVTM, ANQGSEA. V was pared by 6 bases and J by 11 bases, with 17 bases between. This CDR3 contains 12 residues. The CDR3: CSVLSGDTKQFF. For the CDR3, the DNA is TGCAGCGTCTTGAGTGGGGACACAAAGCAGTTCTTC.

The chain couples TRBV5-1 to TRBJ2-3; TRBD2 matches at 7 bases. V was pared by 4 bases and J by 2 bases, with 4 bases of the junction left unmatched. CDR1 is SGHRS, CDR2 YFSETQ, per germline. The CDR3 runs to 14 residues. CDR3 protein: CASSGLAVTDTQYF. CDR3 DNA: TGCGCCAGCAGCGGGCTAGCGGTCACAGATACGCAGTATTTT.

This sequence joins TRBV5-1 and TRBJ2-7; TRBD1 agrees at 9 bases. Germline V gene sequence: CDR1 SGHRS, CDR2 YFSETQ. The CDR3 is 15 residues long. Trimming removed 2 bases from V and 4 bases from J; junction bases left unmatched: 7. The CDR3: CASSFRTGASYEQYF. The CDR3 nucleotides read TGCGCCAGCAGCTTCCGGACAGGGGCGAGTTACGAGCAGTACTTC.

V gene TRBV5-6 combines with J gene TRBJ2-5, with no clear D. This CDR3 has 14 amino acids. Trimming removed 0 bases from V and 5 bases from J, with 11 bases in between. Germline assignment: CDR1 SGHDT and CDR2 YYEEEE. CDR3 nucleotide sequence: TGTGCCAGCAGCTTGGGCGGTTTAGGGGAGACCCAGTACTTC. Its translation is CASSLGGLGETQYF.

The chain combines TRBV4-2 with TRBJ2-7; D might be TRBD2 (5 bases). The CDR3 is 15 residues long. The germline CDR1 and CDR2 sequences are LGHNA and YNFKEQ. Deletions cut 0 bases from V and 6 bases from J, with 15 bases between. Here the CDR3 DNA reads TGTGCCAGCAGCCAAGATGACCGGGGTTCTGGCGAGCAGTACTTC. Translated, it gives CASSQDDRGSGEQYF.

The gene calls are TRBV9 and TRBJ1-1; TRBD1 might be the D (5 bases). The CDR3 is made up of 14 amino acids. V dropped 4 bases and J dropped 3 bases, with 13 bases sitting between them. Germline V lookup: CDR1 SGDLS, CDR2 YYNGEE. For the CDR3, the DNA is TGTGCCAGCAGCTCCCAGGGTACGGACACTGAAGCTTTCTTT. It translates to CASSSQGTDTEAFF. Complete variable domain (other parts from reference TRBV9 and TRBJ1-1): DSGVTQTPKHLITATGQRVTLRCSPRSGDLSVYWYQQSLDQGLQFLIQYYNGEERAKGNILERFSAQQFPDLHSELNLSSLELGDSALYFCASSSQGTDTEAFFGQGTRLTVV.

The rearrangement links TRBV2 to TRBJ2-7; D ambiguous. The CDR3 is 13 amino acids. The germline gives CDR1 SNHLY, CDR2 FYNNEI. The V end lost 7 bases, the J end lost 5 bases, and 15 bases lay between the germline ends. This chain's CDR3 is CASTPATVHEQYF. CDR3 bases: TGTGCCAGCACCCCCGCGACGGTACACGAGCAGTACTTC.

The chain uses TRBV29-1 and TRBJ2-5; D unclear. CDR1 is SQVTM and CDR2 is ANQGSEA in the germline V gene. The CDR3 is 13 residues long. V lost 4 bases to trimming and J lost 5 bases, with 14 bases between them. CDR3 residues: CSVADPLTETQYF. CDR3 coding DNA: TGCAGCGTTGCCGACCCCCTGACGGAGACCCAGTACTTC.

V usage is TRBV20-1 and J usage is TRBJ1-2; no definite D call. Trimming took 1 base from V and 4 from J, leaving 13 bases between them. The CDR3 covers 14 residues. The germline CDR1 and CDR2 sequences are DFQATT and SNEGSKA (reference sequence). The CDR3 region has the DNA TGCAGTGCTAGAGTCGGCAACAGTCTCTATGGCTACACCTTC. Protein sequence: CSARVGNSLYGYTF.

The V call is TRBV5-1, the J call TRBJ2-5; D remains ambiguous. Germline assignment: CDR1 SGHRS and CDR2 YFSETQ. V was cut by 0 bases and J by 3 bases, with 9 bases left in between. This CDR3 spans 14 amino acids. The CDR3 here is CASSLGSVEETQYF. For the CDR3, the DNA is TGCGCCAGCAGCTTGGGCAGCGTAGAAGAGACCCAGTACTTC. Combining the CDR3 with reference TRBV5-1 and TRBJ2-5 gives the whole variable domain KAGVTQTPRYLIKTRGQQVTLSCSPISGHRSVSWYQQTPGQGLQFLFEYFSETQRNKGNFPGRFSGRQFSNSRSEMNVSTLELGDSALYLCASSLGSVEETQYFGPGTRLLVL.